Described below is a single T cell receptor (beta chain) sequence and its context. Its antigen is still unknown. This sample was taken from a study of shared clonotypes between healthy human individuals. Study-wide findings and caveats: As a rule, naive subsets had a larger estimated richness than memory subsets.

Evenly divided among several immunoSEQ plates was the genomic DNA of each subset. Profiled with immunoSEQ multiplex PCR; TCRdb holds only in-frame clones, not every one. The sample consists of over 2,000,000 clones, 93% of them appearing once. The CDR3 spans 16 residues. CDR1 is SEHNR, CDR2 FQNEAQ, per germline (reference sequence). The V segment lost 4 bases and the J segment 6 bases; nucleotides outside the gene matches: 8. The naive CD8 subset, CD45RO-negative cells positively selected for CCR7, excluded terminally differentiated effector memory CD45RA+ cells. V and J are TRBV7-9 and TRBJ2-1; 11 bases match TRBD2. This receptor was obtained from a man aged 18 to 29 in good health. Some clones in this sample may be carry-over from other donors' samples. The sample consisted of naive CD8+ T cells from PBMCs. The CDR3 bases are TGTGCCAGCAGCTACATAGCGGGAGGGCCGGGCAATGAGCAGTTCTTC. Translated: CASSYIAGGPGNEQFF.